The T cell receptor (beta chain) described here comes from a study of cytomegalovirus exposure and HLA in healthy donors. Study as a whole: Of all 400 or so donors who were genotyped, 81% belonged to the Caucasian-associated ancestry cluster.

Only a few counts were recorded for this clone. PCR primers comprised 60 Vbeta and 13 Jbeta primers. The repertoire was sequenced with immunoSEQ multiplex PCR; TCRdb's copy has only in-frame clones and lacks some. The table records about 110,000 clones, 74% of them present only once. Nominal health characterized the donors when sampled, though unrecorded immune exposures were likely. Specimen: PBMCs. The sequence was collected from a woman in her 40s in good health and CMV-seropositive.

This chain's CDR3 is CSVAPLAGKTQYF. DNA for the CDR3: TGCAGCGTTGCCCCTCTAGCGGGGAAGACCCAGTACTTC. This chain connects TRBV29-1 to TRBJ2-5; TRBD2 aligns across 9 bases. The CDR3 runs 13 residues. CDR1 and CDR2 from the germline V gene are SQVTM and ANQGSEA. V dropped 4 bases and J dropped 6; count of bases not matched to a gene: 6. Filled out from reference TRBV29-1 and TRBJ2-5, the complete variable domain reads SAVISQKPSRDICQRGTSLTIQCQVDSQVTMMFWYRQQPGQSLTLIATANQGSEATYESGFVIDKFPISRPNLTFSTLTVSNMSPEDSSIYLCSVAPLAGKTQYFGPGTRLLVL.